The T cell receptor beta chain under discussion was sequenced for a study of cytomegalovirus exposure and HLA in healthy donors. Turning to the study itself: Genetic ancestry analysis placed around 76% of the 398 donors that were genotyped in the Caucasian-associated cluster.

The study ran its PCR with 60 Vbeta and 13 Jbeta primers. Produced via immunoSEQ multiplex PCR; TCRdb's table is partial and in-frame only. The sample has around 180,000 clones, over 70% seen once. This clone appeared a few times. The CDR3 runs 15 residues. The germline V gene encodes CDR1 LGHNA and CDR2 YSLEER. V lost 0 bases and J lost 7, with 15 bases in between. V is TRBV4-3 and J is TRBJ2-5; the D gene is possibly TRBD1 (5 bases). This TCR was sampled from a young man in good health and CMV-seropositive. Sequenced: PBMCs. This chain's CDR3 is CASSQDGQGRGTQYF. DNA for the CDR3: TGCGCCAGCAGCCAAGATGGGCAGGGTAGAGGGACCCAGTACTTC.